A single sample gave rise to the 2 T cell receptor beta chains below, sequenced in a study of OX40 agonist ivuxolimab in advanced cancers. This table comes from immunoSEQ multiplex PCR, and its TCRdb copy is limited to in-frame clones, with some not included. The table lists 75,000 to 80,000 clones, around nine tenths of them singletons. Sequenced material: CD4+ or CD8+ T cells sorted from blood, taken in a trial of the OX40 agonist ivuxolimab. The receptors were sampled from an adult with an advanced solid tumor such as melanoma, head and neck, liver or kidney cancer.

V is TRBV20-1 and J is TRBJ2-3; D not certain. This CDR3 comprises 11 residues. Germline CDR1 and CDR2: DFQATT and SNEGSKA (reference sequence). Trimming left V 6 bases short and J 4 bases short, with 8 bases between. CDR3: CSAMFADTQYF. The DNA of the CDR3 is TGCAGTGCGATGTTTGCAGATACGCAGTATTTT.

The V gene is TRBV7-6, the J gene TRBJ2-1; D may be TRBD2 (6 bases). The CDR3 loop spans 14 amino acids. V dropped 1 base and J dropped 7 bases, with 11 bases sitting between them. Germline loops: CDR1 SGHVS, CDR2 FNYEAQ. Here the CDR3 reads CASSLGKGGNEQFF. CDR3 nucleotides: TGTGCCAGCAGCTTAGGGAAGGGAGGTAATGAGCAGTTCTTC.